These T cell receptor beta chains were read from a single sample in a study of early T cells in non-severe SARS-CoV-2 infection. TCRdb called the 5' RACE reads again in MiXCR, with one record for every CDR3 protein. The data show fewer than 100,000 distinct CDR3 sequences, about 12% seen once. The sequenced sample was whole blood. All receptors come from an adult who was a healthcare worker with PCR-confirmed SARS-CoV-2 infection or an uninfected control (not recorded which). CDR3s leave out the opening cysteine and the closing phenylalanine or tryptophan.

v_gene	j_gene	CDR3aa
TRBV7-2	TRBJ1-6	ASSSTGGSPLH
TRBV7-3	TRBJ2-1	ASSYRVYNEQF
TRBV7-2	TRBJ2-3	ASSPPIDTQY
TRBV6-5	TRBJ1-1	ASWGQGPGTEAF
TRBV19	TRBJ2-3	ASSMDPDRVVTDTQY
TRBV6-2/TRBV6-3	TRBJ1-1	ASSYVGLEAF
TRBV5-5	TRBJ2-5	ASSLGRTGAETQY
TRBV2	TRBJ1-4	ASSVKTGGEGGKLF
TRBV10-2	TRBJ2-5	ASSSDYRGETQY
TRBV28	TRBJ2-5	ASASEETQY
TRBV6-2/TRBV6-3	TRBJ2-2	ASRASSQLF
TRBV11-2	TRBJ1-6	ASSPSEQGHSYNSPLH
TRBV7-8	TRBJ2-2	ASSLARGINTGELF
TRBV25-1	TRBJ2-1	ASGVDEQF